The rows below give T cell receptor beta chains drawn from one sample of a study of cytomegalovirus exposure and HLA in healthy donors. The data were produced by immunoSEQ multiplex PCR, yet TCRdb's version contains in-frame clones alone and is incomplete. The profile shows 300,000 or so clones, approximately 91% of them singletons. The source material was PBMCs. The receptors here all came from a man aged 30 to 45 in good health and CMV-seronegative. CDR3s include the opening cysteine and the closing phenylalanine or tryptophan. Some rows mark clone size as missing; the rest say once, few, many or name a class of expanded clone.

j_gene,v_gene,abundance,CDR3aa
TRBJ1-4,TRBV19,.,CASSIGDRNNEKLFF
TRBJ2-1,TRBV5-6,.,CASSKLPGLAGLRDEQFF
TRBJ1-2,TRBV9,.,CASSVGVGAGDGYTF
TRBJ1-1,TRBV4-1,once,CASSQDRGNRGRSDTEAFF
TRBJ1-5,TRBV5-5,few,CASSSSGGNQPQHF
TRBJ2-1,TRBV4-3,.,CASSQRGGVGIFF
TRBJ2-7,TRBV6-1,.,CASSESRTAEAYEQYF
TRBJ1-1,TRBV19,.,CASSIGAGGNTEAFF
TRBJ1-2,TRBV7-9,.,CAEGTPPNYGYTF
TRBJ1-1,TRBV5-4,.,CASSSRDRHTEAFF
TRBJ1-5,TRBV12-5,.,CASGLVQGNTGYQPQHF
TRBJ2-5,TRBV27,.,CASSPGTGETQYF
TRBJ2-6,TRBV27,.,CASSSRQQGAGANVLTF
TRBJ1-4,TRBV10-2,.,CASSVGTGGGNEKLFF
TRBJ1-2,TRBV27,.,CASSLSGTGPYGYTF
TRBJ1-4,TRBV4-1,.,CASSQDLDPAKLFF
TRBJ2-5,TRBV5-1,few,CASSPGLAGGRVHF
TRBJ2-7,TRBV27,.,CASRKLAGDHEQYF
TRBJ1-3,TRBV6-1,.,CASSETWAGPGNTIYF
TRBJ1-6,TRBV27,once,CASSFVRGGNSPLHF
TRBJ1-1,TRBV7-9,once,CASRYGTTGINTEAFF
TRBJ1-5,TRBV30,.,CAWAAGGSNQPQHF
TRBJ1-5,TRBV19,.,CASTQGGQGKPYSNQPQHF
TRBJ2-2,TRBV10-2,.,CASSAGTVGTGELFF